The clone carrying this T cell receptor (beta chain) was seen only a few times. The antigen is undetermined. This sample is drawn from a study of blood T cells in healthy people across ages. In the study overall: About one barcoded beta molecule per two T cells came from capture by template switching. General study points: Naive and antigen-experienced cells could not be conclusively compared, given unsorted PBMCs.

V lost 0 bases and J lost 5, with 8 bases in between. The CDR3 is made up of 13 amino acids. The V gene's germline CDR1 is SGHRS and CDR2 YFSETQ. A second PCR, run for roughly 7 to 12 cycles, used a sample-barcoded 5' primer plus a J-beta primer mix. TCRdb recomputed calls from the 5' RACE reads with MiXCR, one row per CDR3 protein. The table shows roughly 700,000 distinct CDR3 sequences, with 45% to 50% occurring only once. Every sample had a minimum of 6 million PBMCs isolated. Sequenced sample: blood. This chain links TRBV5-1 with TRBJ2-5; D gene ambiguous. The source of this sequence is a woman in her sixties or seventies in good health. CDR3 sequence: CASSLGGFETQYF. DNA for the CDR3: TGCGCCAGCAGCTTGGGAGGCTTCGAGACCCAGTACTTC.